This TCR beta chain was captured by sequencing in a study of CD4 T cells in relation to SARS-CoV-2 and coronaviruses. In the study overall: No peptide or an HIV-1 Nef peptide pool served as negative control. Crossreactive spike epitopes shared across donors were mapped to their HLA restriction. Points from the study as a whole: Monoreactive clones expanded significantly more to SARS-CoV-2 than crossreactive clones did.

A word on this clone: The antigen is unknown.

Before the COVID-19 pandemic, during about 2011-2019, CD4+ T cells were taken from unexposed donors. CD4+ T cells were isolated from the cells after around 11 days of culture. Unexposed-donor CD4+ T cells were probed with SARS-CoV-2 S/N and four cold-coronavirus spikes, cells permitting. Trimming pared 0 bases from V and 5 bases from J, leaving 9 bases between. The CDR3 runs to 14 residues. The germline V gene has CDR1 LGHNA and CDR2 YNFKEQ. TCRdb's copy holds only in-frame clones and misses some; the assay was immunoSEQ multiplex PCR. This sample yields 20,000 to 25,000 clones, of which around 72% are seen a single time; roughly an eighth belongs to the top ten.

The chain carries TRBV4-2 and TRBJ2-3, with a weak D call TRBD2 (5 bases). This TCR derives from a human donor in good health. Sample: CD4+ T cells from PBMCs, cultured in vitro. CDR3 amino acids: CASSQDTEGDTQYF. The CDR3 nucleotides are TGTGCCAGCAGCCAAGATACCGAGGGAGATACGCAGTATTTT.